This T cell receptor (beta chain) was retrieved from a study of T-cell memory formation after mild COVID-19. Germline CDR1 is LGHNA and CDR2 is YSLEER. The CDR3 covers 15 residues. V was cut by 0 bases and J by 0 bases, with 9 bases left in between. This clonotype was counted between two and nine times. TCR alpha and TCR beta cDNA libraries carrying sample barcodes and UMIs were produced by 5'RACE using constant-segment primers. MiXCR, run by TCRdb on the 5' RACE reads, gives a single entry per CDR3 protein. The sample records about 250,000 distinct CDR3 sequences, approximately 18% being singletons. The receptor was isolated from a man aged 18 to 35 who had mild COVID-19 (a few samples of this study predate the infection). Cell type and time point are not known. The sample was PBMCs or a T cell subset sorted from them (not recorded which). The rearrangement joins TRBV4-3 to TRBJ2-7; D is ambiguous. The CDR3 sequence: CASSQEPGVSYEQYF. The DNA for the CDR3 is TGCGCCAGCAGCCAAGAGCCAGGCGTCTCCTACGAGCAGTACTTC.